The clone carrying this TCR beta chain was detected only a few times. The antigen remains unidentified. These data belong to a study of blood T cells in healthy people across ages. Every sample gave at least 6 micrograms of total RNA when it was extracted. The ends lost 2 bases at V and 3 bases at J; junction bases unmatched: 4. Germline CDR1 MNHEY, CDR2 SVGEGT. The CDR3 spans 15 residues. Whole-study findings and limits: Observed TCR beta diversity per million T cells went down as age went up. This fall followed a roughly linear course with age. When one million T cells were used, diversity estimates were thought to be underestimates. Naive T cell percentage showed a strong correlation with TCR beta diversity.

The use of a sample-barcoded 5' primer and a J-beta primer mix characterized a second PCR of roughly 6 to 11 cycles. TCRdb independently ran MiXCR on the 5' RACE reads; one entry per CDR3 protein. The sample has roughly 1,500,000 distinct CDR3 sequences; around 39% are singletons. The source of this sequence is a woman aged 18-29 years in good health. This sequence joins TRBV6-2 or TRBV6-3 and TRBJ2-3; 8 bases are shared with TRBD2. Sequencing was done on a sample of blood. As DNA, the CDR3 is TGTGCCAGCAGTTACCGGGGGGGCCTAACAGATACGCAGTATTTT. It encodes CASSYRGGLTDTQYF.